This TCR beta chain comes out of a study of cytomegalovirus exposure and HLA in healthy donors. CDR3 length: 16 amino acids. CDR1 is SGHRS, CDR2 YFSETQ, per germline. V was pared by 4 bases and J by 2 bases, with 13 bases between. Researchers ran the PCR with 60 Vbeta and 13 Jbeta primers. The method was immunoSEQ multiplex PCR; TCRdb's version includes in-frame clones alone and lacks a portion of them. The table has 180,000 or so clones, 75% to 80% seen once. The TCR comes from a man aged 45-60 years in good health and CMV-seropositive. The sample taken for sequencing was PBMCs. The chain links TRBV5-1 to TRBJ2-6; no definite D call. The CDR3 is CASSPSVVAGANVLTF. The CDR3 DNA reads TGCGCCAGCAGCCCCAGTGTGGTCGCTGGGGCCAACGTCCTGACTTTC.